This T cell receptor beta chain was recovered during a study of shared clonotypes between healthy human individuals. Study background: There were three CD4 naive, three CD4 memory, two CD8 naive and one CD8 memory plates per donor.

Study-level results: A few donors held about 4.6% of naive CD4 clonotypes in common.

A remark on this clone: Its antigen is undetermined.

There are 17 residues in the CDR3. With 5 bases removed from V and 0 bases from J, the gap between germline ends came to 17 bases. Per the germline V gene, CDR1 is GTSNPN and CDR2 is SVGIG (reference sequence). TCRdb keeps only in-frame clones here, not all; method: immunoSEQ multiplex PCR. The sample consists of about a million clones, roughly 75% of them appearing once. The sequence was collected from a man aged 18 to 29 in good health. The chain carries TRBV30 and TRBJ2-6; either TRBD1 or TRBD2 may fit D (5 bases each). The sequencing sample was made of memory CD4+ T cells sorted from blood. Noted subset: CD45RA-negative fraction. The CDR3: CAWRGLKISSGANVLTF. CDR3 DNA sequence: TGTGCCTGGCGGGGCCTTAAGATTAGCTCTGGGGCCAACGTCCTGACTTTC.